This TCR beta chain derives from a study of OX40 agonist ivuxolimab in advanced cancers. The CDR3 has 14 residues. Germline V CDR1 and CDR2: MNHEY, SVGAGI. V was shortened by 5 bases and J by 7 bases, with 12 bases between the two germline ends. Produced via immunoSEQ multiplex PCR; TCRdb's table is partial and in-frame only. The sample gives 20,000 to 30,000 clones, about two thirds of which show up once; about 17% is in the top ten. The sequence was collected from an adult with an advanced solid tumor such as melanoma, head and neck, liver or kidney cancer. Here the sequenced sample was CD4+ or CD8+ T cells sorted from blood, taken in a trial of the OX40 agonist ivuxolimab. This chain connects TRBV6-5 to TRBJ1-6, with unresolved D. CDR3 coding DNA: TGTGCCAGCAGTGTGGCCCCCTGGAATTCACCCCTCCACTTT. It codes for CASSVAPWNSPLHF.